This entry lists 3 T cell receptor beta chains sequenced from one sample in a study of CD8 T cells in Susac syndrome (dated by TCRdb to between 2018 and 2021). Library preparation used the immunoSEQ multiplex PCR assay. RNA was extracted using the RNeasy kit, and roughly 0.45 to 1 ug of the RNA was reverse transcribed with random hexamers. TCRdb's own reprocessing of the public reads used fastp at Q25 and MiXCR and kept productive beta chains. One record per CDR3 amino acid sequence lists the most common genes and DNA. Present in this sample are under 300,000 distinct CDR3 sequences, 96% of which were seen just once. The ten biggest clones cover about 0.094% of the sample. Material for sequencing was CD4+ T cells from PBMCs. These receptor sequences come from a human donor with Susac syndrome.

This chain joins TRBV29-1 and TRBJ2-3; 11 bases match TRBD2. With V trimmed by 6 bases and J by 2 bases, 4 bases remained unmatched. This CDR3 region has 14 residues. The germline CDR1 and CDR2 sequences are SQVTM and ANQGSEA. For the CDR3, the DNA is TGCAGCGTCGAACTAGCGGGGGCCACAGATACGCAGTATTTT. It is translated as CSVELAGATDTQYF.

The chain recombines TRBV30 with TRBJ2-5; D unclear. This CDR3 region has 14 residues. Trimming removed 0 bases at V and 4 bases at J, with 12 bases between. CDR1 and CDR2 from the germline V gene are GTSNPN and SVGIG (reference sequence). The CDR3 here is CAWSVGSFGETQYF. As DNA, the CDR3 is TGTGCCTGGAGTGTTGGAAGTTTTGGAGAGACCCAGTACTTC.

The DNA for the CDR3 is TGTGCAAGTCGCTTAGCGTCGCGAGGGAGGGCTTTCTTT. Translation gives CASRLASRGRAFF. The V and J genes are TRBV12-2 and TRBJ1-1. TRBV12-2 is recorded as a pseudogene. There are 13 residues in the CDR3.